The next 11 T cell receptor beta chains were all read from a single sample in a study of T cell changes during pregnancy in multiple sclerosis. Method: immunoSEQ multiplex PCR; TCRdb's copy keeps in-frame clones and lacks some. The table records around 95,000 clones, 94% of them present only once. Sequencing used peripheral blood, obtained after pregnancy. All receptors derive from a female donor in good health, enrolled as a control in a pregnancy study.

This clone appeared once. The chain combines TRBV27 with TRBJ2-7; TRBD2 is a possible D gene (5 bases). CDR1 and CDR2 from the germline V gene are MNHEY and SMNVEV (reference sequence). The V end was cut by 5 bases, the J end by 0 bases, with 11 bases between. There are 14 residues in the CDR3. DNA of the CDR3: TGTGCCAGCAGTCGGGAACTCGGCTCCTACGAGCAGTACTTC. Translation: CASSRELGSYEQYF.

This chain connects TRBV2 to TRBJ2-1, with TRBD2 identical over 7 bases. The CDR3 is made up of 13 amino acids. Unmatched junction bases numbered 2, after V lost 7 bases and J lost 2 bases. The germline gives CDR1 SNHLY, CDR2 FYNNEI. The CDR3 loop reads CASMREPYNEQFF. In nucleotides, the CDR3 is TGTGCCAGCATGCGGGAGCCCTACAATGAGCAGTTCTTC.

V gene TRBV27 combines with J gene TRBJ2-5, with a possible D match to TRBD1 (6 bases). Trimming removed 2 bases at V and 2 bases at J, with 12 bases between. Germline values: CDR1 MNHEY, CDR2 SMNVEV (reference sequence). CDR3 length: 15 amino acids. DNA of the CDR3: TGTGCCAGCAGTTTAACGGAGAGGGGGCAAGAGACCCAGTACTTC. Residues: CASSLTERGQETQYF.

V and J are TRBV6-5 and TRBJ2-1; D remains unclear. Germline CDR1 is MNHEY and CDR2 is SVGAGI. V was shortened by 6 bases and J by 6 bases, with 6 bases between the two germline ends. The CDR3 is made up of 11 amino acids. The CDR3 loop is CASSQFNEQFF. CDR3 DNA sequence: TGTGCCAGCAGCCAGTTCAATGAGCAGTTCTTC.

CDR3 amino acids: CASSYRGGLVGGNTIYF. As DNA, the CDR3 is TGTGCCAGCAGTTACCGAGGAGGGCTGGTAGGAGGAAACACCATATATTTT. The chain uses TRBV5-4 and TRBJ1-3; D not resolved. V dropped 5 bases and J dropped 4 bases, with 22 bases sitting between them. CDR1 and CDR2 from the germline V gene are SGHNT and YYREEE (reference sequence). CDR3 size: 17 residues. Based on the CDR3 plus reference TRBV5-4 and TRBJ1-3, the full variable domain is ETGVTQSPTHLIKTRGQQVTLRCSSQSGHNTVSWYQQALGQGPQFIFQYYREEENGRGNFPPRFSGLQFPNYSSELNVNALELDDSALYLCASSYRGGLVGGNTIYFGEGSWLTVV.

This chain uses TRBV7-9 with TRBJ2-7; D remains ambiguous. The CDR3 is made up of 13 amino acids. CDR1 and CDR2 from the germline V gene are SEHNR and FQNEAQ (reference sequence). The V end lost 3 bases, the J end lost 2 bases, and 8 bases lay between the germline ends. Here the CDR3 DNA reads TGTGCCAGCAGCTTTGGGCTGACCTACGAGCAGTACTTC. This codes for CASSFGLTYEQYF.

The rearrangement links TRBV6-1 to TRBJ2-2; D uncertain. The CDR3 is 12 amino acids. The ends were cut back, 4 bases at V and 5 bases at J, with 5 bases in the middle. Germline V CDR1 and CDR2: MNHNS, SASEGT. The CDR3 region has the DNA TGTGCCAGCAGTGTCTTTACCGGGGAGCTGTTTTTT. Its protein product is CASSVFTGELFF.

This clone was detected once. The CDR3 bases are TGTGCCAGCAGCGTAGCAGACAGGGGTTCCTACAATGAGCAGTTCTTC. This sequence encodes CASSVADRGSYNEQFF. The chain carries TRBV9 and TRBJ2-1; the match to TRBD1 covers 8 bases. V lost 0 bases and J lost 1; bases outside the gene matches: 3. The germline V gene encodes CDR1 SGDLS and CDR2 YYNGEE. The CDR3 is 16 residues long.

The rearrangement joins TRBV9 to TRBJ1-1; D uncertain. V gave up 0 bases and J gave up 5 bases, with 8 bases separating them. Per germline, CDR1 SGDLS and CDR2 YYNGEE. The CDR3 has 13 amino acids. The CDR3 DNA reads TGTGCCAGCAGCGTAGTGGAGGGAACTGAAGCTTTCTTT. This gives the protein CASSVVEGTEAFF.

This clone was recorded once. DNA of the CDR3: TGTGCCAGCAGCTTAGGCACAGGGGAGTACAATGAGCAGTTCTTC. Its protein product is CASSLGTGEYNEQFF. The rearrangement links TRBV11-2 to TRBJ2-1, with TRBD1 matching over 7 bases. CDR1 and CDR2 from the germline V gene are SGHAT and FQNNGV. CDR3 length: 15 amino acids. J lost 4 bases, V lost 1 base, and 4 bases had no gene match.

This chain connects TRBV10-3 to TRBJ1-4; 9 bases match TRBD1. The V and J ends lost 11 bases and 0 bases, in that order; junction bases with no gene match: 10. The CDR3 totals 16 residues. Germline CDR1 and CDR2: ENHRY and SYGVKD. CDR3 DNA: TGTGCCGTCTCACAGGGGGCGCAATCAACTAATGAAAAACTGTTTTTT. Translated: CAVSQGAQSTNEKLFF.